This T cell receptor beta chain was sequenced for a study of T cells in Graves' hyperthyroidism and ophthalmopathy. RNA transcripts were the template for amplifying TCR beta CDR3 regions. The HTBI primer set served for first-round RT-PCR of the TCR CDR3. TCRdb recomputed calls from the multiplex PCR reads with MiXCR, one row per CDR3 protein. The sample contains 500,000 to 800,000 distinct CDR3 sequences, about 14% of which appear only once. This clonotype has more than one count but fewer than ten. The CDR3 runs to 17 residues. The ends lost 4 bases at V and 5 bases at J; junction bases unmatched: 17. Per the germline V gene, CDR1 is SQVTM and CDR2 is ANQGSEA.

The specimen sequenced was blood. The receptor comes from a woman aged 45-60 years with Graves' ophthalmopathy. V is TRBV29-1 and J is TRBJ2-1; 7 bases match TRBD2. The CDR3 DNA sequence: TGCAGCGTTGTTCCCAGGCCAGCGGGATCGGTACACAATGAGCAGTTCTTC. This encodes CSVVPRPAGSVHNEQFF.